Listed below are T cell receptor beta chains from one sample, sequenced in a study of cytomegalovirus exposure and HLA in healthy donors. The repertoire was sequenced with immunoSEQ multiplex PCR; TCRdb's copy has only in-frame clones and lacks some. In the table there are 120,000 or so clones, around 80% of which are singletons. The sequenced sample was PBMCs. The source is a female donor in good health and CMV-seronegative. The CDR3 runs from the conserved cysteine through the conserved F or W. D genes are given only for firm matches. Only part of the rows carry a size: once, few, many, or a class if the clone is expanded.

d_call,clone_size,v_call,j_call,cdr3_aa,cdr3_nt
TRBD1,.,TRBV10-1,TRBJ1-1,CASSGQGSTEAFF,TGCGCCAGCAGCGGACAGGGGTCCACTGAAGCTTTCTTT
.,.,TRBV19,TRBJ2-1,CASSMWRGSYNEQFF,TGTGCCAGTAGTATGTGGCGGGGCAGCTACAATGAGCAGTTCTTC
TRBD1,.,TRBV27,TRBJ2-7,CASSRTGTDTYEQYF,TGTGCCAGCAGTCGAACCGGGACAGACACCTACGAGCAGTACTTC
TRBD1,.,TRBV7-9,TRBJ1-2,CASSRIGTAPNYGYTF,TGTGCCAGCAGCCGTATTGGGACAGCGCCTAACTATGGCTACACCTTC
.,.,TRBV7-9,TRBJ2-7,CASGGTDLSYEQYF,TGTGCCAGCGGAGGGACGGACCTCTCCTACGAGCAGTACTTC
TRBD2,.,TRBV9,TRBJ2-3,CASSVVGGGRGTDTQYF,TGTGCCAGCAGCGTAGTAGGCGGGGGGAGAGGCACAGATACGCAGTATTTT
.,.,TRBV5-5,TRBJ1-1,CASSLDWANTEAFF,TGTGCCAGCAGCTTGGACTGGGCGAACACTGAAGCTTTCTTT
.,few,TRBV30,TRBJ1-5,CAWSSGMARDQPQHF,TGTGCCTGGAGTTCAGGGATGGCAAGGGATCAGCCCCAGCATTTT
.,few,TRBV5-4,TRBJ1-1,CASSVINTEAFF,TGTGCCAGCAGCGTCATTAACACTGAAGCTTTCTTT
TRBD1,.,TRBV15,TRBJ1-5,CATSSAGTGFQPQHF,TGTGCCACCAGCAGCGCCGGGACAGGGTTTCAGCCCCAGCATTTT
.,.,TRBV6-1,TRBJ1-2,CASRYRTGNYGYTF,TGTGCCAGCAGATACCGAACAGGGAACTATGGCTACACCTTC
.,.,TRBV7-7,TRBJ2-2,CASRSGQSGELFF,TGTGCCAGCAGAAGCGGACAGTCCGGGGAGCTGTTTTTT